The sequence of this T cell receptor beta chain was determined in a study of blood T cells in healthy people across ages. At the level of the study: Through template switching, about one barcoded beta molecule was captured per two T cells, as measured in model experiments.

Study outcomes and limitations: Possibly confounding the expanded clonotype changes was the fact that donor CMV status was unknown. Estimates drawn from one million T cells were deemed to understate diversity. TCR beta diversity correlated strongly with naive T cell percentage.

Germline loops: CDR1 MNHEY, CDR2 SVGAGI. This CDR3 has 14 residues. Trimming cost V 4 bases and J 6 bases; bases outside gene matches: 4. Concerning this clonotype itself: Its target is unknown.

Then a second PCR, running roughly 7 to 11 cycles, was carried out with a sample-barcoded 5' primer and a J-beta primer mix. TCRdb ran MiXCR on the 5' RACE reads and lists one entry per CDR3 protein. The sample gives over 600,000 distinct CDR3 sequences, about 56% of which show up once; roughly 24% is in the top ten. The receptor was derived from a middle-aged man in good health. The sequencing sample was made of blood. This sequence joins TRBV6-5 and TRBJ1-2; 11 positions agree with TRBD1. The CDR3 here is CASSSDRGQDGYTF. CDR3 DNA: TGTGCCAGCAGTTCGGACAGGGGGCAGGATGGCTACACCTTC.